This TCR beta chain was obtained from a study of blood T cells in healthy people across ages (dated by TCRdb to the mid-2010s). Regarding the study in general: Template switching captured roughly one uniquely barcoded TCR beta cDNA molecule per two T cells in model experiments. To track age-related changes in TCR beta repertoire diversity, the study relied on deep sequencing normalized with unique cDNA molecular identifiers. For two donors (one aged 18 to 30 and one aged 80 or older), the study analyzed two additional independent replicas of 1 million unique cDNA reads from the same blood draw. To avoid experimental bias, donors of different ages were spread randomly across the sequencing lanes. Four age groups were formed from the donors: young (average 16 years), middle-aged (roughly 38), aged (over 55) and long-lived (82). The study at large found these results: The long-lived group showed more naive CD4+ T cells, fewer expanded clones and increased TCR diversity than the aged group, suggesting age selection. Observed TCR beta diversity per million T cells fell roughly linearly with age, and a significant reduction was already apparent by age around 44. Total diversity estimates from one million sequenced T cells were considered lower bounds and underestimates. Because donor CMV infection status was unknown, age-related changes in expanded clonotypes were potentially confounded. The percentage of naive T cells measured by flow cytometry correlated strongly with observed TCR beta diversity. Since profiling was done on bulk unsorted PBMCs, naive and antigen-experienced compartments could not be conclusively compared.

The roughly 39 donors, aged roughly 6 to 95 years, were systemically healthy Caucasian individuals from Russia. Each donor gave ten milliliters of peripheral blood, collected into EDTA-treated Vacutainer tubes. PBMCs were isolated by Ficoll-Paque density-gradient centrifugation, with at least 6 million obtained per sample. Trizol reagent was used to extract total RNA from the PBMCs, yielding at least 6 micrograms per sample. The percentages of naive CD45RAhigh/CD27high T cells were determined by flow cytometry on a PBMC aliquot from every donor. Per the germline V gene (reference sequence), DFQATT is the CDR1 and SNEGSKA is the CDR2. From cysteine to phenylalanine, the CDR3 is 15 amino acids long. The retained sequence is limited to the CDR3, 45 bases, with the frame set at the first base. Ends trimmed: V by 1 base, J by 3 bases; bases unmatched to a gene: 5. The library was built by means of 5' RACE. The reads were generated on an Illumina HiSeq 2500. A second about 7 to 12 cycle PCR used a sample-barcoded 5' primer and a J-beta primer mix. Each TCR beta cDNA molecule received a unique molecular identifier from a template-switch 5' adaptor carrying 12 random nucleotides. At least 3 million CDR3-containing paired-end reads were obtained from each sample. First-strand cDNA was synthesized from all RNA with the Mint cDNA synthesis kit, primed by a TRBC-specific oligonucleotide. Following uracil-DNA glycosylase treatment, a first 18-cycle PCR with universal primers M1SS and BC2_uni_R was performed on all cDNA. From the authors' description of their analysis: For normalization, 1 million high-quality reads, each with a distinct molecular identifier, were randomly selected from each sample. Instead of being binned into consensus sequences, reads with shared molecular identifiers were discarded. MiTCR, with a Q25 quality threshold and the strictest error-elimination algorithm, was used for CDR3 identification, clonotype clustering and error correction. Lower-bound total TCR beta diversity was estimated with a nonparametric unseen species model using Euler transformation. TCRdb redid the processing of the public reads, applying fastp at Q25 and MiXCR, and retained in-frame beta chains. Identical CDR3 proteins give one entry, which carries the most common genes and DNA. The authors' filters were not applied to this entry. The sample records approximately 800,000 distinct CDR3 sequences, approximately 53% of which are singletons. Around 40% of the sample comes from the top ten.

On this clonotype: This receptor's antigen is unknown. Within one base of it there is no much larger clone, and no base qualities were kept.

The sample comprised blood. This chain is built from TRBV20-1 and TRBJ1-5; 8 of the junction bases match TRBD1. This TCR was recovered from an elderly man in good health. The sequenced DNA is TGCAGTGCTAGAGTGACAGGGGAATTCAATCAGCCCCAGCATTTT. This encodes CSARVTGEFNQPQHF.